This entry concerns a single T cell receptor (beta chain). These data come from a study of shared clonotypes between healthy human individuals. The CDR3 spans 18 residues. Looked up from germline, CDR1 is LNHNV and CDR2 is YYDKDF (reference sequence). V lost 0 bases to trimming and J lost 0 bases, with 16 bases between them. Each PCR replicate from the sorted subsets contained approximately 0.2 ug DNA, which is about 30,000 T cell genomes. Method: immunoSEQ multiplex PCR; TCRdb's copy keeps in-frame clones and lacks some. The data hold about 1.1 million clones, with around 78% observed a single time. This chain connects TRBV15 to TRBJ2-3; D is ambiguous. The material sequenced was memory CD4+ T cells from PBMCs. This sample's subset: CD45RA-negative fraction. The receptor comes from a man younger than 35 in good health. Some clones in this sample may be carry-over from other donors' samples. This CDR3 is CATSREQLLRTSTDTQYF. CDR3 coding DNA: TGTGCCACCAGCAGAGAGCAACTATTAAGGACGAGCACAGATACGCAGTATTTT.